This T cell receptor (beta chain) was retrieved from a study of blood T cell repertoires in COVID-19. Under the authors' procedure: Estimated nucleated cell counts came from reference gene primer amplification. Profiled with immunoSEQ multiplex PCR; TCRdb holds only in-frame clones, not every one. V, J and clone size are those of that table, while D and trimming were read from the DNA. The profile shows 25,000 to 30,000 clones, 92% of them singletons. CDR3 length: 19 amino acids. Germline V gives CDR1 MNHEY, CDR2 SMNVEV (reference sequence). Trimming removed 6 bases from V and 0 bases from J; junction bases left unmatched: 17.

The gene calls are TRBV27 and TRBJ2-1; 7 bases match TRBD2. This sequence was found in a man over 45 with active COVID-19. The material sequenced was peripheral blood. The CDR3 is CASSSTLAFLPASYNEQFF. The CDR3 bases are TGTGCCAGCAGCTCGACACTAGCGTTTCTCCCCGCCTCCTACAATGAGCAGTTCTTC.